One sample yielded the 8 T cell receptor beta chains listed below, sequenced in a study of PD-L1 blockade in urothelial cancer. The assay was immunoSEQ multiplex PCR, and TCRdb's table has in-frame clones only and misses some. The sample shows some 120,000 clones, 85% to 90% of them seen only once. Time point denoted: peripheral blood 6 weeks after treatment start. Sequenced here: PBMCs, sampled around atezolizumab (anti-PD-L1) treatment. These receptors were obtained from a man aged 60 to 75 with urothelial cancer.

The J gene is TRBJ2-1, the V gene TRBV29-1; 11 bases are a match to TRBD2. This CDR3 is built from 17 residues. The V gene's germline CDR1 is SQVTM and CDR2 ANQGSEA. V trimming: 0 bases; J trimming: 8 bases; junction bases outside the gene matches: 12. The CDR3 DNA reads TGCAGCGTTGAAGATCCAATCCTAGCGGGAGGTGTCGATGAGCAGTTCTTC. It yields the protein CSVEDPILAGGVDEQFF.

The gene calls are TRBV5-4 and TRBJ2-7, with 9 nucleotides matching TRBD1. V lost 4 bases to trimming and J lost 2 bases; unmatched junction nucleotides: 4. This CDR3 is 14 amino acids long. Germline CDR1 is SGHNT and CDR2 is YYREEE (reference sequence). Here the CDR3 DNA reads TGTGCCAGCAGCCAAGGGACAGGGCCCTACGAGCAGTACTTC. This translates into CASSQGTGPYEQYF.

This clone was seen many times. The chain carries TRBV27 and TRBJ2-3; 7 nucleotides match TRBD2. The V segment lost 4 bases and the J segment 2 bases; nucleotides outside the gene matches: 9. The CDR3 is 16 residues long. Germline V CDR1 and CDR2: MNHEY, SMNVEV (reference sequence). The CDR3 DNA follows: TGTGCCAGCAGTTCACCGACTAGCCTTTACACAGATACGCAGTATTTT. As protein: CASSSPTSLYTDTQYF.

Here the CDR3 DNA reads TGTGCCAGCAGCCCGAAGACTCACACTGAAGCTTTCTTT. Its protein product is CASSPKTHTEAFF. This chain uses TRBV7-9 with TRBJ1-1, with D uncertain. The germline V gene encodes CDR1 SEHNR and CDR2 FQNEAQ (reference sequence). The CDR3 extends over 13 amino acids. V was shortened by 5 bases and J by 3 bases, with 10 bases between the two germline ends.

This clone has just a few counts. The gene calls are TRBV28 and TRBJ1-5; D gene unclear. Germline V CDR1 and CDR2: MDHEN, SYDVKM. The ends were cut back, 5 bases at V and 0 bases at J, with 8 bases in the middle. The CDR3 has 14 residues. The CDR3 protein is CASSPAGSNQPQHF. The CDR3 bases are TGTGCCAGCAGTCCCGCCGGTAGCAATCAGCCCCAGCATTTT.

CDR3 region: CASSISGVLAGVTYEQYF. DNA for the CDR3: TGTGCCAGCAGCATCTCTGGGGTCCTAGCGGGAGTTACCTACGAGCAGTACTTC. The V and J genes are TRBV27 and TRBJ2-7, with 10 bases fitting TRBD2. Germline CDR1 reads MNHEY; CDR2 reads SMNVEV (reference sequence). V dropped 6 bases and J dropped 2; count of bases not matched to a gene: 16. The CDR3 runs 18 residues.

This clone appeared a single time. Additional DNA sequences in this sample encode the identical CDR3. This sequence joins TRBV5-4 and TRBJ2-7, with D unclear. Germline-derived CDR1 and CDR2 are SGHNT and YYREEE (reference sequence). V gave up 1 base and J gave up 6 bases, with 5 bases separating them. The CDR3 has 11 residues. CDR3 sequence (DNA): TGTGCCAGCAGCTTGTCGGGCGAGCAGTACTTC. It translates to CASSLSGEQYF.

The chain couples TRBV27 to TRBJ2-5; D is undetermined. This CDR3 has 13 residues. Per the germline V gene, CDR1 is MNHEY and CDR2 is SMNVEV (reference sequence). Trimming left V 4 bases short and J 3 bases short, with 9 bases between. CDR3 loop: CASSSAGEETQYF. In DNA form, the CDR3 reads TGTGCCAGCAGTTCCGCAGGTGAAGAGACCCAGTACTTC.